This T cell receptor (beta chain) was retrieved from a study of regulatory T cells in long-lasting Graves disease. V lost 4 bases, J lost 5 bases, and 12 bases stayed unmatched. The CDR3 extends over 19 amino acids. Germline CDR1 MNHEY, CDR2 SMNVEV (reference sequence). This clonotype showed up many times. Its antigen is unknown. Sequencing libraries for TCR beta were prepared with iRepertoire HTBI primers and Arm-PCR of CDR3 regions. One entry per CDR3 protein results from TCRdb running MiXCR on the multiplex PCR reads. Among 400,000 to 450,000 distinct CDR3 sequences listed, about 15% were seen once. Broader study findings: Among samples with persistent disease, TRBV28, TRBJ1-2 and TRBJ2-5 were favored. The sample size was small, and this may have reduced accuracy.

Time point defined: newly diagnosed GD, antithyroid drugs for less than 3 months. PBMC RNA served as the TCR library source. The same specimen was also included in a second study, on T cells in Graves' hyperthyroidism and ophthalmopathy. Turning to that study: The study used the HTBI primer set for a first-round RT-PCR of the TCR CDR3.

The chain is built from TRBV27 and TRBJ2-1, with TRBD2 identical over 15 bases. The specimen comprised peripheral blood mononuclear cells (PBMCs), sampled at new diagnosis, from a patient treated with antithyroid drugs. The TCR originated in a woman in her 30s with Graves disease. The CDR3 is CASSSTPGLAGGPDNEQFF. The CDR3 DNA reads as TGTGCCAGCAGTTCAACTCCCGGACTAGCGGGAGGGCCCGACAATGAGCAGTTCTTC.